The TCR beta chain described here comes from a study of blood T cell repertoires in COVID-19. Data came from immunoSEQ multiplex PCR; TCRdb stores just in-frame clones and leaves some out. The table shows about 280,000 clones, with approximately 90% occurring only once. This CDR3 region has 16 residues. Germline trimming cut 2 bases from V and 0 bases from J; bases unmatched to any gene: 4. CDR1 and CDR2 (germline): SGHTA, FQGTGA. The J gene is TRBJ2-5, the V gene TRBV7-3, with 9 bases fitting TRBD1. This receptor was obtained from a man aged 40-50 years with acute or convalescent COVID-19. The sample comprised peripheral blood. This CDR3 reads CASSLLGQGYQETQYF. In DNA form, the CDR3 reads TGTGCCAGCAGCTTACTCGGACAGGGGTACCAAGAGACCCAGTACTTC. Together with reference TRBV7-3 and TRBJ2-5, the CDR3 gives the full variable domain: GAGVSQTPSNKVTEKGKYVELRCDPISGHTALYWYRQSLGQGPEFLIYFQGTGAADDSGLPNDRFFAVRPEGSVSTLKIQRTERGDSAVYLCASSLLGQGYQETQYFGPGTRLLVL.